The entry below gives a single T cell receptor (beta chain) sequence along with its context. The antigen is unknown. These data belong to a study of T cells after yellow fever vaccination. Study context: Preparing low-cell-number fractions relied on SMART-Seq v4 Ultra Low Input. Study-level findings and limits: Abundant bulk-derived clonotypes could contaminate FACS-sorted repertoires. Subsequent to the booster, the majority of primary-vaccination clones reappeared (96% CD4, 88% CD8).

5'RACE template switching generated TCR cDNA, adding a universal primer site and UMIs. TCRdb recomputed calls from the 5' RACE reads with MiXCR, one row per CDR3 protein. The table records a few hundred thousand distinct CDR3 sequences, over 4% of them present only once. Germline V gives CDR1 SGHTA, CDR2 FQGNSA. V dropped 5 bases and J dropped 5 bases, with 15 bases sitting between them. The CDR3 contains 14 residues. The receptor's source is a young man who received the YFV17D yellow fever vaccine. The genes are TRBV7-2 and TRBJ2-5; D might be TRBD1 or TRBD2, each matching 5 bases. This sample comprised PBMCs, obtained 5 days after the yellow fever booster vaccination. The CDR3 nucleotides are TGTGCCAGCAGCCCCGGGACCGTGTGGGAGACCCAGTACTTC. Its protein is CASSPGTVWETQYF.